This TCR beta chain was retrieved from a study of blood T cell repertoires in COVID-19. Looked up from germline, CDR1 is LNHDA and CDR2 is SQIVND (reference sequence). This CDR3 region has 15 residues. V was clipped by 0 bases and J by 4 bases, with 10 bases between them. Measured with immunoSEQ multiplex PCR; TCRdb has only the in-frame clones, and not every one. The sample includes more than 250,000 clones, approximately 90% seen only once; the top ten take about 10%. The sequence derives from a woman younger than 30 who had recovered from COVID-19. This chain joins TRBV19 and TRBJ1-5; the D is unclear. What was sequenced was PBMCs or T cells enriched from blood (not recorded which). The CDR3 spells CASSIDPTGNQPQHF. The CDR3 bases are TGTGCCAGTAGTATAGATCCGACGGGAAATCAGCCCCAGCATTTT.